The 4 T cell receptor beta chains reported below all come from one sample, sequenced in a study of memory CD8 T cells in hepatitis C reinfection. Regarding time point: late/post reinfection, 12 to 24 weeks after detection. TCR sequencing was done directly ex vivo on sorted cells, without expansion in vitro. Repertoires were generated with immunoSEQ multiplex PCR, while TCRdb's copy carries only in-frame clones and drops some. The sample lists approximately 49,000 clones, approximately 89% seen once, with approximately 0.67% in the top ten. Sequencing input: naive CD8+ T cells sorted from blood. The receptor set was obtained from a man aged 18 to 35 with hepatitis C virus infection.

The CDR3 coding sequence is TGCGCCAGCAGCGGCTCGGGAGCCCCTTCGCCCTACAATGAGCAGTTCTTC. It encodes CASSGSGAPSPYNEQFF. This chain connects TRBV5-1 to TRBJ2-1, with D maybe TRBD2 (6 bases). V lost 4 bases, J lost 2 bases, and 19 bases lay in between. The CDR3 loop spans 17 amino acids. The germline gives CDR1 SGHRS, CDR2 YFSETQ.

The chain joins TRBV27 to TRBJ2-1, with D maybe TRBD1 (6 bases). Looked up from germline, CDR1 is MNHEY and CDR2 is SMNVEV (reference sequence). This CDR3 is built from 14 residues. V dropped 7 bases and J dropped 5 bases, with 15 bases sitting between them. CDR3 bases: TGTGCCAGCACGAGGGACATACTAAACAATGAGCAGTTCTTC. Encoded protein: CASTRDILNNEQFF.

V is TRBV14 and J is TRBJ2-1; the match to TRBD2 covers 7 bases. Germline CDR1 reads SGHDN; CDR2 reads FVKESK. V trimming: 4 bases; J trimming: 5 bases; junction bases outside the gene matches: 8. The CDR3 runs 15 residues. The CDR3 spells CASSRLAGVDNEQFF. The CDR3, as DNA: TGTGCCAGCAGCCGACTGGCGGGAGTCGACAATGAGCAGTTCTTC.

This chain uses TRBV6-5 with TRBJ2-1; D may be TRBD2 (6 bases). V lost 5 bases to trimming and J lost 7 bases, with 15 bases between them. The germline V gene encodes CDR1 MNHEY and CDR2 SVGAGI. The CDR3 consists of 14 residues. The CDR3 loop is CASSLRDFENEQFF. CDR3 DNA: TGTGCCAGCAGTCTCCGGGACTTTGAGAATGAGCAGTTCTTC.